A selection of T cell receptor beta chains follows, all from one sample in a study of regulatory T cells in long-lasting Graves disease. TCRdb reprocessed the multiplex PCR reads with MiXCR, giving one entry per CDR3 protein. This sample has 400,000 or so distinct CDR3 sequences, with around 20% found just once. This sample comprised peripheral blood mononuclear cells (PBMCs), obtained when the disease was refractory, from a patient treated with antithyroid drugs. These receptors were obtained from a female donor with Graves disease. CDR3s leave out the opening cysteine and the closing phenylalanine or tryptophan.

V: TRBV7-8
CDR3: ASSLTPSGARNEQF

V: TRBV4-3
CDR3: ASSQDNLEGYT

V: TRBV6-1
CDR3: ASTTDGKLNTGEPF

V: TRBV12-3/TRBV12-4
CDR3: ASTRTADQPQH

V: TRBV10-2
CDR3: ASSERDRGLNTEAF

V: TRBV28
CDR3: ASSLDGEFSYEQY

V: TRBV2
CDR3: ASSEWTDDGYT

V: TRBV5-6
CDR3: ASSSLGSGNTIY

V: TRBV28
CDR3: ASIPGGANSPLH

V: TRBV2
CDR3: ASNGGLAGVRETQY

V: TRBV28
CDR3: ASTFLGYEQY

V: TRBV6-1
CDR3: ASTRGATEAF

V: TRBV12-5
CDR3: ASGNDRVYSPLH

V: TRBV2
CDR3: ASSVKVSGELF

V: TRBV5-1
CDR3: ASHVSTGELF

V: TRBV15
CDR3: ATSRDQGEGQETQY

V: TRBV9
CDR3: ASSQGSSGPSSYEQY

V: TRBV7-2
CDR3: ASSLVSGSSYEQY

V: TRBV12-3/TRBV12-4
CDR3: ASSFGSRDNEQF

V: TRBV7-8
CDR3: ASSLDGFNYGYT

V: TRBV29-1
CDR3: SVESDVYEQY

V: TRBV28
CDR3: ASSETGGLRWEKLF

V: TRBV12-3/TRBV12-4
CDR3: ASSQRWGGSNQPQH

V: TRBV7-9
CDR3: ASSFFATSYPGELF

V: TRBV2
CDR3: ASSPTGGDTGELF

V: TRBV6-9
CDR3: ASSYPTEDTQY

V: TRBV6-1
CDR3: ASSKAGGSYEQY

V: TRBV20-1
CDR3: SAPGLAGGEQY

V: TRBV10-3
CDR3: AISEGLNQPQH

V: TRBV12-3/TRBV12-4
CDR3: ASSLERGGHWNTGELF

V: TRBV11-2
CDR3: ASSLVQILRGTEAF

V: TRBV2
CDR3: ASRGRDRRQQETQY

V: TRBV30
CDR3: ASGQVRAEAF

V: TRBV6-1
CDR3: ASRSSGSGEKLF

V: TRBV6-2/TRBV6-3
CDR3: ASGSLDSLYGHT

V: TRBV5-1
CDR3: ASSSGLAGMGAETQY

V: TRBV7-2
CDR3: ASSSNRGRDTEAF

V: TRBV7-9
CDR3: ASSLGWGSPLQETQY

V: TRBV11-2
CDR3: ASSLASGDLRTQY

V: TRBV10-1
CDR3: ASSELPVNTEAF

V: TRBV11-2
CDR3: ASSRAGQVQETQY

V: TRBV2
CDR3: ASSGSTYEQY

V: TRBV3-1
CDR3: ASSHTRRGSYEQY

V: TRBV7-2
CDR3: ASSFGKSGTGRNQPQH

V: TRBV2
CDR3: ASSLTASGELF

V: TRBV30
CDR3: AWTQQGNQPQH

V: TRBV2
CDR3: ARRTGADLNTGELF

V: TRBV4-2
CDR3: ASSQGTGGAKTQY

V: TRBV30
CDR3: AWTTGQGFWQY

V: TRBV12-3/TRBV12-4
CDR3: ASSDGPAGGQY

V: TRBV12-3/TRBV12-4
CDR3: ASSLALSTGELF

V: TRBV12-3/TRBV12-4
CDR3: ASSYTPGTRGYGYT

V: TRBV7-2
CDR3: ASSLVPRDGNTIY